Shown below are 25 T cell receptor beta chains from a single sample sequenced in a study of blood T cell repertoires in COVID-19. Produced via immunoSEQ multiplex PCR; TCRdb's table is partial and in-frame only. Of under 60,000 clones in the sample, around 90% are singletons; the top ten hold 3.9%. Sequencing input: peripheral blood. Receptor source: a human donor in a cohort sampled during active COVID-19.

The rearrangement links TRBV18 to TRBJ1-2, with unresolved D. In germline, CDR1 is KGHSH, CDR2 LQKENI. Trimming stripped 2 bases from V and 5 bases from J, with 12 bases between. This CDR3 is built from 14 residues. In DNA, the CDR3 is TGTGCCAGCTCACCATCGACAATAGCGTATGGCTACACCTTC. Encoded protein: CASSPSTIAYGYTF.

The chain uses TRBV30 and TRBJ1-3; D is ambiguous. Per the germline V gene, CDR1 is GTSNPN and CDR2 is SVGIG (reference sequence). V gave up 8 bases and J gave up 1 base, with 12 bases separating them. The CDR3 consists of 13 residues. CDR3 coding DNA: TGTGCCACAACCCGTTTTTCTGGAAACACCATATATTTT. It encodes CATTRFSGNTIYF.

CDR3 sequence: CASSSPGSGTYEQYV. CDR3 nucleotide sequence: TGTGCCAGCAGTTCCCCGGGGAGCGGGACCTACGAGCAGTACGTC. This sequence joins TRBV6-6 and TRBJ2-7, with 7 bases aligning to TRBD2. Germline CDR1 and CDR2: MNHNY and SVGAGI (reference sequence). This CDR3 is 15 amino acids long. The V and J ends lost 4 bases and 2 bases, in that order; junction bases with no gene match: 8.

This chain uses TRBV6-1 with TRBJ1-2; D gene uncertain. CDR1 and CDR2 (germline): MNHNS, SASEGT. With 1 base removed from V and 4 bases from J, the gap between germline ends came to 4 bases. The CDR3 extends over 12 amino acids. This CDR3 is CASSEVGYGYTF. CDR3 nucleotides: TGTGCCAGCAGTGAAGTCGGCTATGGCTACACCTTC.

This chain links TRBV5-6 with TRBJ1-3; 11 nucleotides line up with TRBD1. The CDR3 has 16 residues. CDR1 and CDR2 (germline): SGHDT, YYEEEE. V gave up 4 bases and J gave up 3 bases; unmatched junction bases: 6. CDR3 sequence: CASSPGTGGDGNTIYF. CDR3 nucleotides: TGTGCCAGCAGCCCCGGGACAGGGGGAGATGGAAACACCATATATTTT.

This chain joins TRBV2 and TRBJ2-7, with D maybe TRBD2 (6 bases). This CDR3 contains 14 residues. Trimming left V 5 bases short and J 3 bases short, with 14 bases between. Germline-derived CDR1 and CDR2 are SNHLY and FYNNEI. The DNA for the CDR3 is TGTGCCAGCAGTTCGGTCGGGGGAGTCTACGAGCAGTACTTC. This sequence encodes CASSSVGGVYEQYF.

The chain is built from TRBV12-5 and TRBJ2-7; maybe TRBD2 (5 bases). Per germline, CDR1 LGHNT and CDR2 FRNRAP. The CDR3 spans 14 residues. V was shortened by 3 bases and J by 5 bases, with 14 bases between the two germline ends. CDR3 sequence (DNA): TGTGCTAGTGGTTTCGGGAAGCCCCGAGACGAGCAGTACTTC. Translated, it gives CASGFGKPRDEQYF.

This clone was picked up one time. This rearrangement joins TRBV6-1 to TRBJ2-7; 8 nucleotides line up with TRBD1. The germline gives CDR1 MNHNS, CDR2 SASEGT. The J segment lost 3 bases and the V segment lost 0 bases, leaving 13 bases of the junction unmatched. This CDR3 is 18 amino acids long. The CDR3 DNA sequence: TGTGCCAGCAGTGAAGCGAAAGCCGGGACAGGATTTTTCTACGAGCAGTACTTC. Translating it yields CASSEAKAGTGFFYEQYF.

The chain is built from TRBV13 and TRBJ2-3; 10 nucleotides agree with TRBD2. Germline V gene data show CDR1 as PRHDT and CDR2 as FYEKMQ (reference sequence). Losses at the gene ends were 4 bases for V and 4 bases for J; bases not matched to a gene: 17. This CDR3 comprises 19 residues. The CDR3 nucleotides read TGTGCCAGCAGCTCAATGGTCCTAGCGGGAGAATCGGAGCCAGATACGCAGTATTTT. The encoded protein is CASSSMVLAGESEPDTQYF.

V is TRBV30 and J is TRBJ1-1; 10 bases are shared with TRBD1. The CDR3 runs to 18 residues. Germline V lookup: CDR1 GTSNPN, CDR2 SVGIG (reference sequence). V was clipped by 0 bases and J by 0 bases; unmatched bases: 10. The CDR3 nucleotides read TGTGCCTGGAGTGTAGTCAGTACGGGACAGGGGATGAACACTGAAGCTTTCTTT. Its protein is CAWSVVSTGQGMNTEAFF. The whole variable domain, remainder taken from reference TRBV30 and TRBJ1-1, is SQTIHQWPATLVQPVGSPLSLECTVEGTSNPNLYWYRQAAGRGLQLLFYSVGIGQISSEVPQNLSASRPQDRQFILSSKKLLLSDSGFYLCAWSVVSTGQGMNTEAFFGQGTRLTVV.

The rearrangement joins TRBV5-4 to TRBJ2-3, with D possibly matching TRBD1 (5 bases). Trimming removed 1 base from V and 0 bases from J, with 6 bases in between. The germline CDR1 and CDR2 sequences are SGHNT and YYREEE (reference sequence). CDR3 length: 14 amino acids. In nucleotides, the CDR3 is TGTGCCAGCAGCTTGACAGGTAGCACAGATACGCAGTATTTT. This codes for CASSLTGSTDTQYF.

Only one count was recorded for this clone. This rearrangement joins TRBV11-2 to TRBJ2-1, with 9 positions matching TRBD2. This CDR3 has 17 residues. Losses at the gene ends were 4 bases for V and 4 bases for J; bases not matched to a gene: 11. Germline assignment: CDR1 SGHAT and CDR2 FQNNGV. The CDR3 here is CASSSPTSGQAYNEQFF. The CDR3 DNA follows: TGTGCCAGCAGCTCGCCTACTAGCGGGCAGGCATACAATGAGCAGTTCTTC.

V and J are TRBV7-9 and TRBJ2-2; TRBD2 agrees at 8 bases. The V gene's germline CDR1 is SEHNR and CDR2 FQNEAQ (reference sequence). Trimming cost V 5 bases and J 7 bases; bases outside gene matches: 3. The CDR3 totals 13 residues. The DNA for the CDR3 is TGTGCCAGCAGCACCACTAGCGGCGGGGAGCTGTTTTTT. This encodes CASSTTSGGELFF.

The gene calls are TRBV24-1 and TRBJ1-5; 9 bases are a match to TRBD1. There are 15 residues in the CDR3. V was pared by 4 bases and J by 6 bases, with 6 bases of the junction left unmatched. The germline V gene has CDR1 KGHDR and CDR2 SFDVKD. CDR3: CATSEPGQGSQPQHF. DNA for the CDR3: TGTGCCACCAGTGAACCTGGACAGGGGAGTCAGCCCCAGCATTTT.

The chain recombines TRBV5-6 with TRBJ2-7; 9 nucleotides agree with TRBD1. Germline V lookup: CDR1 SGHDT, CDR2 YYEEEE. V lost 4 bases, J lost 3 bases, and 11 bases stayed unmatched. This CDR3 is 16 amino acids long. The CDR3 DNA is TGTGCCAGCAGCAACGGACCGGGACAGGGAGACTACGAGCAGTACGTC. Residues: CASSNGPGQGDYEQYV.

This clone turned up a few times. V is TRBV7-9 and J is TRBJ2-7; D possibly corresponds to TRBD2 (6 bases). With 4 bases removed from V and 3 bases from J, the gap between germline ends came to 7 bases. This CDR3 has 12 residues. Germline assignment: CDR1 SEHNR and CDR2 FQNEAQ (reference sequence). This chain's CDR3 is CASSWDFYEQYF. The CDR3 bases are TGTGCCAGCAGCTGGGACTTCTACGAGCAGTACTTC.

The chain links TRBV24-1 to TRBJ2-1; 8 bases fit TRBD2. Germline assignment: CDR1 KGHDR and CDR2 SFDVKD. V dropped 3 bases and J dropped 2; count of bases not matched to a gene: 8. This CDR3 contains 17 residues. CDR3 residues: CATSDPRLAQTYNEQFF. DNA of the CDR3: TGTGCCACCAGTGATCCCCGACTAGCGCAGACCTACAATGAGCAGTTCTTC.

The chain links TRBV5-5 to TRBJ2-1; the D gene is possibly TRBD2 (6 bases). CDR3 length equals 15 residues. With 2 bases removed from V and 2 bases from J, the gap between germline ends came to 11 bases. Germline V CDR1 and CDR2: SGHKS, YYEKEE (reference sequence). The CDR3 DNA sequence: TGTGCCAGCAGCTTTTCGGGAGATGCCTACAATGAGCAGTTCTTC. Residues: CASSFSGDAYNEQFF.

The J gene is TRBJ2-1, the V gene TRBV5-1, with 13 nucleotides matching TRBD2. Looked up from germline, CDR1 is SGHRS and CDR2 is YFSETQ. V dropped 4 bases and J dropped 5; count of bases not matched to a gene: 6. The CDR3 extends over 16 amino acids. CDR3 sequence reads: CASSASGLAGNNEQFF. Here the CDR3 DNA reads TGCGCCAGCAGCGCCTCGGGACTAGCGGGAAACAATGAGCAGTTCTTC.

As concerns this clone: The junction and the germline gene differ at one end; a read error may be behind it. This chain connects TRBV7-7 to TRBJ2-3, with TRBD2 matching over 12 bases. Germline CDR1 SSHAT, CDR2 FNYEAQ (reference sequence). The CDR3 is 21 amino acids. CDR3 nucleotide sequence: TGTGCTAGCAGCGAGAAGACTAGCGGGAGCTTATCCCAAACCCTCACAGATACGCAGTATTTT. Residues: CASSEKTSGSLSQTLTDTQYF.

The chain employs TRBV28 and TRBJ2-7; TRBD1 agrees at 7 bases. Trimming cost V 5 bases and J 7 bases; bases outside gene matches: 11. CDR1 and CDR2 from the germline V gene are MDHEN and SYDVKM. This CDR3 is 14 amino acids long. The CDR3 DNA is TGTGCCAGCAGTATTTACAGGGGAGTGTGGGAGCAGTACTTC. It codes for CASSIYRGVWEQYF.

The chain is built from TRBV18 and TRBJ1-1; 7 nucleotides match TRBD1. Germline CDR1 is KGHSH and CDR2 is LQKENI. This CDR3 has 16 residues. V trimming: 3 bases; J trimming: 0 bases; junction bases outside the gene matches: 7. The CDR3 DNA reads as TGTGCCAGCTCACCCGACTCAGGGGGGATGAACACTGAAGCTTTCTTT. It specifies CASSPDSGGMNTEAFF. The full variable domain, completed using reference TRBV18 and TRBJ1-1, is NAGVMQNPRHLVRRRGQEARLRCSPMKGHSHVYWYRQLPEEGLKFMVYLQKENIIDESGMPKERFSAEFPKEGPSILRIQQVVRGDSAAYFCASSPDSGGMNTEAFFGQGTRLTVV.

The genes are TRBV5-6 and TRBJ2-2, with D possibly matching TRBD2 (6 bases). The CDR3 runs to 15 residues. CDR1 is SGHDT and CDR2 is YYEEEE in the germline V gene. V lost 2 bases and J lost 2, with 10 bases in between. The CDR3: CASSLGGINTGELFF. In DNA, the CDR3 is TGTGCCAGCAGCTTAGGCGGGATAAACACCGGGGAGCTGTTTTTT.

CDR3 in amino acids: CASSQEIPGGRETQYF. The CDR3, as DNA: TGTGCCAGCAGCCAAGAGATACCGGGAGGGCGGGAGACCCAGTACTTC. The chain links TRBV4-2 to TRBJ2-5; 8 bases line up with TRBD2. J lost 5 bases, V lost 0 bases, and 8 bases had no gene match. The CDR3 is 16 residues long. Germline V gene lookup returns CDR1 LGHNA and CDR2 YNFKEQ.

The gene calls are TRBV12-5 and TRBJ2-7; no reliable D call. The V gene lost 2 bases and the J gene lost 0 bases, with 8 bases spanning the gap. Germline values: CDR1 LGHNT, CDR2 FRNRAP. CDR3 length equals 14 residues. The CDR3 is CASGLHNSSYEQYV. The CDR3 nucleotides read TGTGCTAGTGGTTTGCACAACAGCTCCTACGAGCAGTACGTC.